Below, 8 T cell receptor beta chains from the same sample are listed, as sequenced in a study of blood T cell repertoires in COVID-19. Libraries were prepared by immunoSEQ multiplex PCR; TCRdb keeps only in-frame clonotypes and omits some of them. Altogether 140,000 to 150,000 clones are present, approximately 85% being singletons, with the ten largest covering approximately 1.8%. Sequencing was done on a sample of peripheral blood. The receptors stem from a man in his 70s with acute or convalescent COVID-19.

The V and J genes are TRBV15 and TRBJ1-2; 7 bases match TRBD1. The CDR3 has 16 amino acids. Germline V lookup: CDR1 LNHNV, CDR2 YYDKDF (reference sequence). V dropped 2 bases and J dropped 3; count of bases not matched to a gene: 9. In DNA form, the CDR3 reads TGTGCCACCAGCAGATTACAGGGGAAGTCGGACTATGGCTACACCTTC. It encodes CATSRLQGKSDYGYTF.

The genes are TRBV27 and TRBJ1-1, with TRBD1 matching over 10 bases. The length of the CDR3 is 15 residues. J was trimmed by 4 bases and V by 5 bases; bases with no gene match: 7. CDR1 and CDR2 (germline): MNHEY, SMNVEV (reference sequence). CDR3 nucleotides: TGTGCCAGCAGTCCCCTCCGGACAGGGGGCACTGAAGCTTTCTTT. Its protein product is CASSPLRTGGTEAFF.

This chain links TRBV28 with TRBJ1-4; the match to TRBD1 covers 7 bases. The CDR3 contains 14 residues. With V trimmed by 3 bases and J by 8 bases, 6 bases remained unmatched. Germline V lookup: CDR1 MDHEN, CDR2 SYDVKM. CDR3 bases: TGTGCCAGCAGTTTGCCCCTCAGGGGGGAAAAACTGTTTTTT. Protein sequence: CASSLPLRGEKLFF.

The chain has TRBV3-1 (or the pseudogene TRBV3-2) and TRBJ1-5; 7 nucleotides line up with TRBD1. Germline V gene sequence: CDR1 LGHDT, CDR2 YNNKEL (reference sequence). This CDR3 spans 14 amino acids. Trimming took 3 bases from V and 7 from J; bases not matched to a gene: 6. The CDR3 protein is CASSHGTEGQPQHF. In nucleotides, the CDR3 is TGTGCCAGCAGCCACGGGACAGAGGGACAGCCCCAGCATTTT.

The chain recombines TRBV27 with TRBJ2-2; 12 bases fit TRBD2. The V and J ends lost 5 bases and 7 bases, in that order; junction bases with no gene match: 5. Germline V gene lookup returns CDR1 MNHEY and CDR2 SMNVEV (reference sequence). The CDR3 covers 15 residues. The CDR3 protein is CASSRLAGEIGELFF. CDR3 DNA: TGTGCCAGCAGTCGACTAGCGGGAGAAATCGGGGAGCTGTTTTTT.

This chain uses TRBV21-1 with TRBJ2-7; TRBD2 was called by the table and not checked on the DNA. TRBV21-1 is a recognized pseudogene. CDR3 length: 13 residues. The CDR3 region is CASSKARSYEQYF. The CDR3, as DNA: TGTGCCAGCAGCAAAGCCCGGTCCTACGAGCAGTACTTC.

V and J are TRBV4-2 and TRBJ1-6; perhaps TRBD1 as D (6 bases). The CDR3 has 17 amino acids. The V end lost 0 bases, the J end lost 4 bases, and 13 bases lay between the germline ends. The germline CDR1 and CDR2 sequences are LGHNA and YNFKEQ. Here the CDR3 DNA reads TGTGCCAGCAGCCAAGATCCGGGGGGCGGGTATAATTCACCCCTCCACTTT. It codes for CASSQDPGGGYNSPLHF.

The V and J genes are TRBV19 and TRBJ2-6; D gene uncertain. The CDR3 length is 15 residues. V was shortened by 8 bases and J by 0 bases, with 11 bases between the two germline ends. Looked up from germline, CDR1 is LNHDA and CDR2 is SQIVND (reference sequence). The CDR3 DNA sequence: TGTGCCAGTTCCTTAGAACTCTCTGGGGCCAACGTCCTGACTTTC. Its translation is CASSLELSGANVLTF.